This T cell receptor (beta chain) emerged from a study of regulatory T cells in long-lasting Graves disease (dated by TCRdb to about 2021). For the study in its entirety: Patients with newly diagnosed Graves' disease had been on antithyroid drugs for under 3 months. This study used TCR sequencing and RNA sequencing of peripheral blood to compare persistent Graves' disease patients against newly diagnosed Graves' disease patients. The study was conducted in China and was registered as a clinical trial. A total of around 35 samples underwent TCR sequencing: about 13 from persistent and some 20 from newly diagnosed Graves' disease patients. Overall study results and their limits: Preferential use of TRBV28, TRBJ1-2 and TRBJ2-5 was observed in persistent disease, whereas TRBV20-1 and TRBJ2-1 were favored in newly diagnosed disease. Only the TCR beta chain was sequenced and analyzed. A larger number of public clonotypes was shared among persistent patients (fewer than 3,000) than among newly diagnosed patients (about 990). The authors acknowledged the small sample size as a limitation that may reduce accuracy. Only peripheral blood was studied, because thyroid tissue, the primary lesion, was inaccessible. Persistent Graves' disease patients showed lower TCR Shannon entropy and fewer highly expanded clones than newly diagnosed patients, suggesting clonal expansion.

This clonotype was recorded at least ten times. Its cognate antigen has yet to be identified. No clone much larger than this one lies a single base away; base qualities are absent. In the germline V gene, CDR1 corresponds to SNHLY and CDR2 to FYNNEI. The CDR3 runs 14 amino acids, cysteine and phenylalanine included. The CDR3 DNA has 42 bases and is translated from base 1. Germline trimming: 6 bases from V, 6 bases from J; junction bases outside gene matches: 7. The sample's time point, from its label and the paper: newly diagnosed GD, antithyroid drugs for less than 3 months. RNA was extracted from PBMCs in TRIzol for both TCR sequencing and RNA sequencing. Graves' disease was diagnosed according to American Thyroid Association guidelines. Patients were recruited from an endocrinology department in Xi'an, China. Each patient gave roughly 8.4 milliliters of peripheral blood, collected in an EDTA anticoagulant tube. Ficoll Paque Plus density gradient separation was used to isolate PBMCs, and no additional T cell sorting was done. An Agilent 2100 Bioanalyzer and agarose gel were used to check RNA quality, while a NanoDrop 2000 measured RNA concentration.

Libraries were prepared through multiplex PCR. The listed sequencing device is Illumina HiSeq 4000. iRepertoire HTBI primers and Arm-PCR amplification of CDR3 regions were used to construct TCR beta libraries. Before sequencing, the PCR products underwent gel purification. The study's processing was this. A total of fewer than 70 TRBV and some 15 TRBJ segments were identified across samples and were used for gene usage analysis of CDR3 amino acid clonotypes. Filtered high-quality paired reads were merged into contigs using COPE and FqMerger. Contigs were aligned with BLAST to IMGT TRBV, TRBD and TRBJ reference genes, and CDR3 was defined per IMGT. Any clonotype with a frequency above 0.1% was classified as a highly expanded clone. Repertoire diversity was measured by Shannon entropy, and V-J evenness by the Gini coefficient. A clonotype found in more than one individual was treated as public. TCRdb cleaned the public reads at Q25 with fastp, built clones with MiXCR and kept in-frame beta chains. Each entry merges the rows of one CDR3 protein and shows their most common DNA and genes. For this entry, the V and J calls and clone size follow TCRdb and not the study's own pipeline. This sample gives hundreds of thousands of distinct CDR3 sequences in total; approximately 15% of them show up just once. The ten largest clones take up under 20% of the sample.

The sample also formed part of further work on T cells in Graves' hyperthyroidism and ophthalmopathy. According to the second study: Stable Graves' hyperthyroidism was defined as no progression to ophthalmopathy during 18 months of follow-up. Hyperthyroidism patients were newly diagnosed, had a disease duration of under 2 months, and were aged 18 to 65 years. Patients with uncontrolled infections, other autoimmune diseases, pregnancy or lactation were excluded. Diagnoses relied on clinical symptoms, serum thyroxine and TRAb, thyroid ultrasound and orbital computed tomography. A first-round RT-PCR of the TCR CDR3 used the HTBI primer set with the Qiagen OneStep RT-PCR kit. Blood samples also contained most of the expanded thyroid clonotypes (frequency above 0.001), which suggests that blood repertoires may reflect thyroid immune responses. Ophthalmopathy was separated from stable hyperthyroidism by a 13 V-J signature model, with about 88% sensitivity and just over 81% specificity obtained in cross-validation and 80%/75% obtained in testing. During validation, the model predicted progression to ophthalmopathy a median of around 6 months ahead of onset, with around 70% sensitivity and 72% to 85% specificity. A discovery cohort of around 98 patients, 43 with Graves' ophthalmopathy and about 58 with stable Graves' hyperthyroidism, was used to find distinguishing TCR V-J signatures. An independent validation cohort of under 20 hyperthyroidism patients and 17 patients who later progressed to ophthalmopathy tested prospective prediction of ophthalmopathy. The 100 or so discovery patients were randomly split 7:3 into training and test sets. Thyroid tissue and blood T-cell repertoires from about 6 Graves' hyperthyroidism patients were also compared in the study. Following sampling, methimazole starting at 30 mg daily was given to hyperthyroidism patients, and high-dose intravenous methylprednisolone was given to ophthalmopathy patients. The libraries were constructed in a second round of multiplex PCR and then size-selected and purified. Libraries were sequenced paired-end with 100 bp reads on an Illumina HiSeq2000. Raw data were processed with SOAPnuke, discarding reads with adapters, uncalled bases, mean Phred below 15, or no exact constant-primer or identifier match. High-quality paired reads were merged with COPE v1.2.5, and unique nucleotide sequences were defined as clonotypes. MiTCR v1.1 was used to align clonotypes to the IMGT TRBV, TRBD and TRBJ reference segments. Only V-J combinations with frequency above 0.0001, covering 98% to 99.2% of repertoires, were analysed. A TCS score was defined as the ratio between F50 (clonal expansion) and ExV (chaos), using BLOSUM62-based TCRdist between CDR3 peptides within each V-J. Welch's t-statistics and random forest reduced fewer than 600 V-J features to fewer than 15, which were used in a naive Bayes classifier (R e1071). Sample size was not statistically predetermined, and blinding of investigators to group allocation was not performed. According to the paper, TCR Vbeta CDR3 sequencing was carried out on some 130 peripheral blood samples, which came from over 40 ophthalmopathy, around 74 hyperthyroidism and some 17 progressor patients.

The source material was peripheral blood mononuclear cells (PBMCs), sampled at new diagnosis, from a patient treated with antithyroid drugs. This chain joins TRBV2 to TRBJ2-7, with 11 bases in between that match TRBD2. The source of this sequence is a woman aged 25 to 39 with Graves disease. Donor details come from another sample of the same person, matched by shared clones. The bases are TGTGCCAGCAGGGGGACTAGCGGCCTCGGCGAGCAGTACTTC. Translated, it reads CASRGTSGLGEQYF. The variable domain in full, with residues beyond the CDR3 obtained from the reference TRBV2 and TRBJ2-7 genes, is EPEVTQTPSHQVTQMGQEVILRCVPISNHLYFYWYRQILGQKVEFLVSFYNNEISEKSEIFDDQFSVERPDGSNFTLKIRSTKLEDSAMYFCASRGTSGLGEQYFGPGTRLTVT.